This T cell receptor (beta chain) was captured in a study of T cell responses to AZD1222 COVID-19 vaccine. Concerning this clone itself: What it binds is not known.

The CDR3 loop spans 13 amino acids. Trimming cost V 6 bases and J 6 bases, with 12 bases left between them. Germline V gene sequence: CDR1 LNHDA, CDR2 SQIVND (reference sequence). Study-wide results and limits: Dominant at 160-218 and 743-854, vaccine-associated CD4 TCRs also spanned spike.

Clones were read by immunoSEQ multiplex PCR, and TCRdb kept only the in-frame ones, dropping some. The profile shows 150,000 to 190,000 clones, approximately 91% of them singletons. The sequence was obtained from an adult who received the AZD1222 COVID-19 vaccine. The sequences come from peripheral blood, collected 28 days after the second AZD1222 dose. This rearrangement joins TRBV19 to TRBJ1-5; D possibly corresponds to TRBD1 (6 bases). Here the CDR3 reads CASSHRARQPQHF. For the CDR3, the DNA is TGTGCCAGTAGCCACAGGGCTCGTCAGCCCCAGCATTTT.